This TCR beta chain was identified in a study of T cells after yellow fever vaccination. This clonotype was counted only a few times. After removal of 5 bases from V and 6 bases from J, the junction contained 14 bases not matched to a gene. Germline-derived CDR1 and CDR2 are SGHTA and FQGNSA. The CDR3 spans 17 residues. MiXCR, run by TCRdb on the 5' RACE reads, gives a single entry per CDR3 protein. The sample holds under 600,000 distinct CDR3 sequences; approximately 13% are singletons and the top ten take around 15%. The genes are TRBV7-2 and TRBJ2-1; 9 bases match TRBD2. The sequence was collected from a man aged 25 to 45 who received the YFV17D yellow fever vaccine. The source material was PBMCs, sampled on the day of the yellow fever booster vaccination. CDR3 sequence: CASSPRVWTSVGNEQFF. The CDR3 DNA reads as TGTGCCAGCAGCCCCCGGGTCTGGACTAGCGTGGGCAATGAGCAGTTCTTC.